This T cell receptor (delta chain) was obtained from a study of gamma-delta chains in newborns, infants, children. Study-wide context: Innate gammadelta T cells reportedly expand polyclonally right after birth, driven by microbial exposure, per the title.

To note about this clone: The junction does not match germline at one end; this may be a read error.

TCRdb re-called the reads using CATT. The table includes about 4,100 delta-chain clones, about 0.5% detected once. In germline, CDR1 is GEAIGNYY, CDR2 EKD. The CDR3 extends over 19 amino acids. Sample: blood. The chain is built from TRDV2 and TRDJ3; maybe TRDD3 (5 bases). The sequence was obtained from a child who was a newborn, infant or young child, either healthy, febrile or measles-vaccinated (not recorded which). CDR3 sequence: CACDTGTAYGSWDTRRMFF. In DNA form, the CDR3 reads TGTGCCTGTGACACCGGAACTGCCTATGGCTCCTGGGACACCCGACGGATGTTTTTC.